These 16 T cell receptor beta chains originate from one sample sequenced in a study of T cell responses to AZD1222 COVID-19 vaccine (TCRdb year 2021). The label giving this sample's time point can be read as: baseline before first vaccination. Libraries came from the immunoSEQ multiplex PCR assay. The immuneACCESS repertoire file appears here via TCRdb, limited to in-frame rearrangements. These files lack a portion of the clones; in checked studies, under half of the deficit traces to unresolved V genes, and the cause of the others is not known. This sample has 100,000 or so clones in its table, and about 83% of those were observed once. Around 3.2% of the sample is in the top ten clones. Sequences were derived from peripheral blood, sampled on day 0 of AZD1222 vaccination. These receptors originate from an adult in good health.

This clone appeared a single time. The chain links TRBV6-2 or TRBV6-3 to TRBJ1-2, with TRBD1 matching 7 bases. The CDR3 is 15 residues long. Germline V gene lookup returns CDR1 MNHEY and CDR2 SVGEGT. J was trimmed by 8 bases and V by 6 bases; bases with no gene match: 15. The DNA for the CDR3 is TGTGCCAGCAGCTCCGAATGGACAGGCCTCCGGGGCTACACCTTC. Translated, it gives CASSSEWTGLRGYTF.

This clone turned up a few times. This sequence joins TRBV14 and TRBJ1-4; D not resolved. The V gene lost 4 bases and the J gene lost 0 bases, with 9 bases spanning the gap. The germline V gene has CDR1 SGHDN and CDR2 FVKESK. The CDR3 consists of 15 residues. The CDR3 reads CASSRQLSTNEKLFF. In DNA, the CDR3 is TGTGCCAGCAGCCGGCAGCTTTCAACTAATGAAAAACTGTTTTTT.

J is TRBJ2-2 and V is TRBV10-2; TRBD2 is a possible D gene (5 bases). The ends were cut back, 7 bases at V and 7 bases at J, with 13 bases in the middle. The CDR3 has 13 residues. Germline loops: CDR1 WSHSY, CDR2 SAAADI. The CDR3 is CASTRVRGGELFF. In DNA, the CDR3 is TGCGCCAGCACCCGTGTCCGGGGCGGGGAGCTGTTTTTT.

The chain carries TRBV7-2 and TRBJ2-2; tentative D call: TRBD2 (6 bases). V was pared by 5 bases and J by 7 bases, with 17 bases between. Germline CDR1 is SGHTA and CDR2 is FQGNSA. CDR3 length equals 15 residues. CDR3 in amino acids: CASSPRGGILGELFF. The CDR3 nucleotides are TGTGCCAGCAGCCCGCGGGGAGGAATCCTCGGGGAGCTGTTTTTT.

The J gene is TRBJ2-7, the V gene TRBV6-1; possible D gene TRBD1, 6 bases. V dropped 2 bases and J dropped 2 bases, with 10 bases sitting between them. Germline CDR1 and CDR2: MNHNS and SASEGT. The CDR3 has 14 residues. The CDR3 DNA reads as TGTGCCAGCAGTGAAATCGGACAGACCTACGAGCAGTACTTC. Its protein is CASSEIGQTYEQYF.

The chain links TRBV7-2 to TRBJ2-5; 8 bases line up with TRBD2. This CDR3 is 16 amino acids long. CDR1 and CDR2 from the germline V gene are SGHTA and FQGNSA. V was clipped by 5 bases and J by 3 bases; unmatched bases: 11. The CDR3 region is CASSAVTSARKETQYF. The CDR3 DNA reads as TGTGCCAGCAGCGCCGTGACTAGCGCGAGGAAAGAGACCCAGTACTTC.

This chain connects TRBV6-5 to TRBJ1-2, with 9 bases identical to TRBD1. In germline, CDR1 is MNHEY, CDR2 SVGAGI. The CDR3 covers 16 residues. The V segment lost 0 bases and the J segment 7 bases; nucleotides outside the gene matches: 9. The CDR3 DNA sequence: TGTGCCAGCAGTTACTCGACAGGGGGAGGTTGGGGTGGCTACACCTTC. Protein sequence: CASSYSTGGGWGGYTF.

This clone was seen a few times. The chain links TRBV25-1 to TRBJ2-5; the match to TRBD2 covers 10 bases. CDR3 length equals 15 residues. Unmatched junction bases numbered 9, after V lost 7 bases and J lost 4 bases. Germline CDR1 MGHDK, CDR2 SYGVNS. Written as DNA, the CDR3 is TGTGCCAGCAACCCCACGGAGCGGGGGGGAGAGACCCAGTACTTC. This translates into CASNPTERGGETQYF.

The CDR3 coding sequence is TGTGCCAGCTCACCAATAAGGGATTACACCGGGGAGCTGTTTTTT. Translated: CASSPIRDYTGELFF. The chain joins TRBV18 to TRBJ2-2; D gene ambiguous. Trimming left V 2 bases short and J 3 bases short, with 10 bases between. CDR1 is KGHSH, CDR2 LQKENI, per germline. The CDR3 has 15 amino acids. Supplemented by reference TRBV18 and TRBJ2-2, the full variable domain reads NAGVMQNPRHLVRRRGQEARLRCSPMKGHSHVYWYRQLPEEGLKFMVYLQKENIIDESGMPKERFSAEFPKEGPSILRIQQVVRGDSAAYFCASSPIRDYTGELFFGEGSRLTVL.

The chain links TRBV5-1 to TRBJ1-1; D remains ambiguous. The CDR3 runs to 14 residues. V dropped 4 bases and J dropped 3 bases, with 13 bases sitting between them. Per the germline V gene, CDR1 is SGHRS and CDR2 is YFSETQ. In DNA, the CDR3 is TGCGCCAGCAGCGTGGGCCAAAGGGACACTGAAGCTTTCTTT. It yields the protein CASSVGQRDTEAFF.

The table lists this clone with a count of one. This rearrangement joins TRBV7-2 to TRBJ2-1; D might be TRBD2 (5 bases). CDR3 size: 17 residues. Germline V gives CDR1 SGHTA, CDR2 FQGNSA. V lost 3 bases and J 5 bases, leaving 20 bases between the germline ends. The CDR3 loop reads CASSLRTGRRIHNEQFF. Written as DNA, the CDR3 is TGTGCCAGCAGCTTGCGGACCGGGCGGAGGATACACAATGAGCAGTTCTTC.

This clone came up a few times. The chain links TRBV4-3 to TRBJ2-3, with TRBD2 as a possible D gene (7 bases). Germline CDR1 LGHNA, CDR2 YSLEER. This CDR3 contains 16 residues. V shed 3 bases and J shed 2 bases, with 15 bases lying between them. The CDR3 reads CASSQFRGAITDTQYF. The CDR3 DNA follows: TGCGCCAGCAGCCAGTTCCGGGGGGCGATCACAGATACGCAGTATTTT.

This chain's CDR3 is CASSQDRRRRNTIYF. In nucleotides, the CDR3 is TGCGCCAGCAGCCAAGATCGGCGCCGCCGGAACACCATATATTTT. This chain joins TRBV4-3 and TRBJ1-3; unclear D gene. CDR3 length: 15 residues. Per germline, CDR1 LGHNA and CDR2 YSLEER. Between the trimmed V and J ends, which lost 0 bases and 7 bases, there was a span of 13 bases.

This clone occurred a few times. This chain connects TRBV2 to TRBJ2-5; D might be TRBD1 (7 bases). The V end was cut by 7 bases, the J end by 5 bases, with 20 bases between. CDR3 length: 15 amino acids. The germline CDR1 and CDR2 sequences are SNHLY and FYNNEI. CDR3 sequence: CASNERAGTAETQYF. DNA of the CDR3: TGTGCCAGCAACGAACGGGCGGGGACAGCCGAGACCCAGTACTTC.

CDR3 residues: CASSFSQYPGELFF. CDR3 nucleotides: TGCGCCAGCAGCTTCAGCCAGTACCCCGGGGAGCTGTTTTTT. This sequence joins TRBV5-1 and TRBJ2-2; D not resolved. Trimming took off 2 bases at V and 6 bases at J, with 11 bases between the two ends. CDR3 length equals 14 residues. Germline V gene lookup returns CDR1 SGHRS and CDR2 YFSETQ.

The chain uses TRBV18 and TRBJ2-7, with a tentative D call TRBD2 (5 bases). The V end lost 4 bases, the J end lost 2 bases, and 15 bases lay between the germline ends. Germline CDR1 KGHSH, CDR2 LQKENI. CDR3 length equals 15 residues. CDR3 nucleotides: TGTGCCAGCTCACGGCGGACTCAATTTACCTACGAGCAGTACTTC. Protein sequence: CASSRRTQFTYEQYF.